The TCR beta chain under discussion was sequenced for a study of T cell repertoires in cytomegalovirus infection. Study as a whole: It was recently identified HLA-C-restricted and well-studied HLA-B-restricted CMV epitopes that the study used. From public TCR beta signatures came an indication of both CMV infection and matching HLA type. Study-wide results and caveats: Identification of carriers of CMV plus the relevant HLA was performed using cumulative public TCR beta family frequency. CMV-specific TCR beta clonotypes restricted by HLA-C were the ones dominating the ex vivo response.

Using its own MiXCR run on the reads, TCRdb lists one record per CDR3 protein. The sample holds 100,000 to 120,000 distinct CDR3 sequences, roughly 30% seen once. V lost 6 bases to trimming and J lost 4 bases, with 22 bases between them. Germline values: CDR1 SGHDT, CDR2 YYEEEE. The CDR3 extends over 17 amino acids. A note on this clonotype: Its antigen remains unknown.

The sequencing used CD8+ T cells from cultured PBMCs, collected from culture after CMV antigen stimulation. The receptor was derived from a human donor in good health (CMV status not recorded). Some clones in this sample may be carry-over from other donors' samples. This sequence joins TRBV5-6 and TRBJ2-2; D could derive from TRBD1 or TRBD2 (6 bases each). The CDR3 reads CASTVWDRGLGTGELFF. The CDR3 bases are TGTGCCAGCACCGTTTGGGATCGGGGGCTCGGCACCGGGGAGCTGTTTTTT.